The present entry profiles one T cell receptor (beta chain) with its context. This clone occurred a few times. This clone's antigen is unknown. Base qualities are not at hand, and no much larger clone is one base apart. These data are taken from a study of T cell clones after liver transplantation (dated by TCRdb to about 2019). Background on the whole study: ITN030ST, the source of the samples, was a randomized trial that attempted immunosuppression withdrawal within 2 years of liver transplantation. A cohort of 8 liver transplant recipients was studied, of whom 3 were classified as tolerant and 5 as non-tolerant. Donor-reactive T cell clones were identified by TCRbeta sequencing after a pre-transplant mixed lymphocyte reaction and then tracked in post-transplant blood. No induction therapy was given to the subjects, and standard immunosuppression was administered until randomization at 12-24 months post-transplant. Blood samples were collected pre-transplant, pre-randomization before withdrawal, and post-randomization after either full withdrawal or failed withdrawal. Three of the eight recipients were HCV-positive; the others were transplanted for non-autoimmune, non-viral indications. To count as tolerant, a recipient had to stay completely off immunosuppression for at least one year without liver enzymes climbing beyond twice the upper limit of normal. Third party-reactive TCRbeta sequences from pre-transplant MLRs were also identified as an antigen-independent comparator for donor-reactive sequences. On the study overall, not on this receptor specifically: Donor-reactive sequences declined more than third party-reactive ones, suggesting partial antigen-specific deletion unrelated to withdrawal success. The conclusions were considered preliminary, being limited by small, heterogeneous patient numbers and non-standardized post-transplant time points. In 5 of 8 subjects, circulating donor-reactive CD4 TCRbeta sequences decreased significantly after transplant, regardless of tolerance or HCV status. After accounting for repertoire turnover, donor-reactive detection was significantly reduced in 7 of 8 subjects for CD4 and 8 of 8 for CD8. In two subjects, low numbers of available donor cells limited the measurable donor-reactive repertoire. Because no allograft tissue specimens were available, donor-reactive T cells may have migrated into the graft instead of being deleted.

V sheds 3 bases and J sheds 2 bases, leaving 17 bases between their ends. The CDR3 spans 17 residues, from the cysteine through the phenylalanine. Kept here is only the CDR3 DNA, which spans 51 bases and is read in frame from base 1. CDR1 and CDR2, looked up from the germline V gene, are SNHLY and FYNNEI. Using immunoSEQ, frozen genomic DNA was subjected to high-throughput TCRbeta CDR3 sequencing, a process that included PCR amplification, mapping, bias correction and internal controls. In the original analysis: Productive rearrangements were kept, and unique TCRbeta sequences were defined by CDR3 nucleotide sequence plus V and J gene. For classification of a sequence as donor-reactive, at least 5-fold expansion in CFSE-low cells relative to unstimulated pre-transplant cells and a frequency of at least 0.01% were required. Per-subject minimum frequency thresholds, based on the lowest-template unstimulated sample, ensured at least 90% detection power. Jensen-Shannon divergence between the top 1000 TCRbeta sequences post- versus pre-transplant served as the measure of repertoire turnover. Changes in detection of donor-reactive sequences were assessed with two-sided Fisher's exact tests. Entries here come from immuneACCESS through TCRdb and include only in-frame sequences with V and J called. Some clones fail to appear in such tables; in the studies checked, an unresolved V gene covers under half of the shortfall, and the cause of the remainder is unknown. The V and J calls and clone size come from that table; D and trimming were worked out from the DNA. Recorded for this sample are several thousand clones; over 70% of them occurred a single time. The ten largest clonotypes hold more than 10% of the sample.

Unstimulated PBMCs, after thawing, were stained for CD3, CD4 and CD8 and then FACS-sorted into CD3+CD4+ and CD3+CD8+ populations. All 8 studied subjects were randomized to withdrawal of immunosuppression. The Qiagen DNeasy Blood and Tissue Kit was used to isolate genomic DNA. The chain employs TRBV2 and TRBJ1-3; 6 matching bases give a weak D call of TRBD1. Specimen: CD8+ T cells from blood, collected roughly 3.5 years after liver transplant. The TCR comes from a human patient who received a liver transplant. Some T cells may originate with the graft donor following a transplant. The DNA is TGTGCCAGCAGTGATCGGCTTAGACAGGTGACTGGAAACACCATATATTTT. It translates as CASSDRLRQVTGNTIYF.